Below are 27 T cell receptor beta chains sequenced from a single sample in a study of CD8+ T cells in alopecia areata. After isolation, RNA underwent reverse transcription to generate cDNA as the sequencing template. TCRdb's copy holds only in-frame clones and misses some; the assay was immunoSEQ multiplex PCR. The data contain around 100,000 clones, roughly 46% of them singletons. Regarding treatment: oral pan-JAK inhibitor, 5-10 mg twice daily. The input for sequencing was CD8+ T cells sorted from blood, taken at week 24, from a patient treated with tofacitinib. These receptors came from a human donor with alopecia areata.

The CDR3 here is CSVAITSGGSGNTIYF. DNA for the CDR3: TGCAGCGTTGCCATTACTTCAGGGGGCTCTGGAAACACCATATATTTT. The gene calls are TRBV29-1 and TRBJ1-3; 7 positions match TRBD1. Germline CDR1 SQVTM, CDR2 ANQGSEA. The V gene end was trimmed by 4 bases and the J gene end by 0 bases; junction bases not matched to a gene: 9. The CDR3 totals 16 residues.

This clone was seen more than once but under ten times. The chain carries TRBV11-2 and TRBJ2-7; weak D call: TRBD1 (6 bases). The CDR3 covers 14 residues. The V end was cut by 4 bases, the J end by 3 bases, with 13 bases between. Germline V gene lookup returns CDR1 SGHAT and CDR2 FQNNGV. CDR3 nucleotides: TGTGCCAGCAGCTCTCACCGGGACAACTACGAGCAGTACTTC. This sequence encodes CASSSHRDNYEQYF. The full variable domain, completed using reference TRBV11-2 and TRBJ2-7, is EAGVAQSPRYKIIEKRQSVAFWCNPISGHATLYWYQQILGQGPKLLIQFQNNGVVDDSQLPKDRFSAERLKGVDSTLKIQPAKLEDSAVYLCASSSHRDNYEQYFGPGTRLTVT.

The rearrangement links TRBV6-9 to TRBJ1-1, with D possibly matching TRBD1 (5 bases). V was clipped by 6 bases and J by 5 bases, with 13 bases between them. The V gene's germline CDR1 is MNHGY and CDR2 SVAAGI. The CDR3 extends over 13 amino acids. The CDR3 sequence: CASRVGGRTEAFF. The CDR3 region has the DNA TGTGCCAGCAGGGTGGGGGGGAGAACTGAAGCTTTCTTT.

In regard to this clone: Distinct nucleotide sequences in the sample also encode this CDR3. The chain has TRBV7-9 and TRBJ2-1; maybe TRBD2 (6 bases). The V end lost 9 bases, the J end lost 16 bases, and 19 bases lay between the germline ends. Germline values: CDR1 SEHNR, CDR2 FQNEAQ (reference sequence). The CDR3 is 11 residues long. CDR3 region: CASSPDGDCFF. The CDR3 region has the DNA TGTGCCAGTAGCCCCGACGGGGACTGCTTCTTC.

The chain has TRBV5-1 and TRBJ2-3; 8 nucleotides agree with TRBD1. CDR1 is SGHRS, CDR2 YFSETQ, per germline. The CDR3 runs 14 residues. The junction had 6 bases not matched to a gene; V was cut back by 4 bases and J by 5 bases. CDR3 in DNA: TGCGCCAGCAGCCCAGGACAGGGATTAGATACGCAGTATTTT. It yields the protein CASSPGQGLDTQYF.

The chain couples TRBV9 to TRBJ2-1; 8 positions agree with TRBD2. The CDR3 is 17 amino acids. The V segment lost 3 bases and the J segment 7 bases; nucleotides outside the gene matches: 15. CDR1 is SGDLS and CDR2 is YYNGEE in the germline V gene. The chain's CDR3 is CASSAPVEAGVSNEQFF. The CDR3 coding sequence is TGTGCCAGCAGCGCCCCTGTTGAAGCGGGAGTGAGTAATGAGCAGTTCTTC.

This clone was counted between two and nine times. The genes are TRBV15 and TRBJ2-4; a weak D match, TRBD1 (6 bases). The CDR3 runs to 17 residues. With 0 bases removed from V and 2 bases from J, the gap between germline ends came to 14 bases. In germline, CDR1 is LNHNV, CDR2 YYDKDF (reference sequence). The CDR3, as DNA: TGTGCCACCAGCAGAGAGGGGGCAGGGATAACCAAAAACATTCAGTACTTC. This encodes CATSREGAGITKNIQYF.

V gene TRBV19 combines with J gene TRBJ2-7; D gene ambiguous. The CDR3 extends over 13 amino acids. Germline V gene sequence: CDR1 LNHDA, CDR2 SQIVND (reference sequence). V was clipped by 3 bases and J by 6 bases, with 12 bases between them. As DNA, the CDR3 is TGTGCCAGTAGTATCGCGGTGTCTAGCGAGCAGTACTTC. Protein product: CASSIAVSSEQYF.

The V call is TRBV20-1, the J call TRBJ1-3; D call uncertain. CDR3 length: 11 residues. V was cut by 7 bases and J by 0 bases, with 4 bases left in between. Germline CDR1 reads DFQATT; CDR2 reads SNEGSKA (reference sequence). The CDR3 DNA is TGCAGTGGGTCCTCTGGAAACACCATATATTTT. It is translated as CSGSSGNTIYF.

This clone turned up a few times. V gene TRBV19 combines with J gene TRBJ2-1; no firm D call. The CDR3 is 15 amino acids. The germline V and J ends were trimmed by 3 bases and 7 bases, with 16 bases remaining between them. CDR1 and CDR2 (germline): LNHDA, SQIVND (reference sequence). The CDR3 sequence: CASSIGPTVGNEQFF. CDR3 DNA sequence: TGTGCCAGTAGTATCGGACCCACGGTGGGGAATGAGCAGTTCTTC.

The rearrangement uses TRBV28 and TRBJ2-7; TRBD2 is a possible D gene (5 bases). CDR1 MDHEN and CDR2 SYDVKM come from the germline V gene. Trimming removed 5 bases from V and 2 bases from J, with 13 bases in between. The CDR3 extends over 14 amino acids. CDR3 protein: CASSPDYPPYEQYF. CDR3 DNA sequence: TGTGCCAGCAGTCCCGACTATCCCCCCTACGAGCAGTACTTC.

This clone was counted between two and nine times. This chain connects TRBV6-5 to TRBJ2-5, with TRBD1 identical over 7 bases. V gave up 5 bases and J gave up 5 bases; unmatched junction bases: 8. This CDR3 is built from 14 residues. Germline values: CDR1 MNHEY, CDR2 SVGAGI. The CDR3 protein is CASSHWDSRETQYF. The CDR3 region has the DNA TGTGCCAGCAGTCACTGGGACAGTCGGGAGACCCAGTACTTC.

The J gene is TRBJ2-7, the V gene TRBV2, with TRBD2 matching 8 bases. The CDR3 totals 14 residues. Germline V lookup: CDR1 SNHLY, CDR2 FYNNEI. The J segment lost 6 bases and the V segment lost 2 bases, leaving 6 bases of the junction unmatched. This chain's CDR3 is CASSEKREYREQYF. The CDR3 coding sequence is TGTGCCAGCAGTGAAAAGCGGGAGTATCGCGAGCAGTACTTC.

V is TRBV5-1 and J is TRBJ2-7, with D maybe TRBD2 (6 bases). The CDR3 contains 13 residues. Between the trimmed V and J ends, which lost 1 base and 5 bases, there was a span of 10 bases. CDR1 and CDR2 (germline): SGHRS, YFSETQ. CDR3 DNA: TGCGCCAGCAGCTTGAGACTAGAAGACGAGCAGTACTTC. It translates to CASSLRLEDEQYF. The full variable domain, its missing parts supplied by reference TRBV5-1 and TRBJ2-7, is KAGVTQTPRYLIKTRGQQVTLSCSPISGHRSVSWYQQTPGQGLQFLFEYFSETQRNKGNFPGRFSGRQFSNSRSEMNVSTLELGDSALYLCASSLRLEDEQYFGPGTRLTVT.

In this sample, this clone turned up a few times. The gene calls are TRBV7-9 and TRBJ1-5, with 7 bases that match TRBD1. After removal of 5 bases from V and 1 base from J, the junction contained 2 bases not matched to a gene. The germline V gene has CDR1 SEHNR and CDR2 FQNEAQ (reference sequence). This CDR3 contains 14 residues. Written as DNA, the CDR3 is TGTGCCAGCAGCGAGGGGGCCAGCAATCAGCCCCAGCATTTT. It specifies CASSEGASNQPQHF.

The chain joins TRBV7-2 to TRBJ2-7; 8 bases are a match to TRBD1. With V trimmed by 5 bases and J by 4 bases, 10 bases remained unmatched. The CDR3 consists of 15 residues. The V gene's germline CDR1 is SGHTA and CDR2 FQGNSA. The CDR3 bases are TGTGCCAGCAGCCCTCGGACAGGGCCCGCGTACGAGCAGTACTTC. It specifies CASSPRTGPAYEQYF. Based on the CDR3 plus reference TRBV7-2 and TRBJ2-7, the full variable domain is GAGVSQSPSNKVTEKGKDVELRCDPISGHTALYWYRQSLGQGLEFLIYFQGNSAPDKSGLPSDRFSAERTGGSVSTLTIQRTQQEDSAVYLCASSPRTGPAYEQYFGPGTRLTVT.

This chain joins TRBV2 and TRBJ2-5; 9 nucleotides align to TRBD2. This CDR3 is built from 16 residues. Germline loops: CDR1 SNHLY, CDR2 FYNNEI. V was clipped by 1 base and J by 2 bases; unmatched bases: 5. The CDR3 loop reads CASSEELAGPQETQYF. The CDR3 coding sequence is TGTGCCAGCAGTGAAGAACTAGCGGGCCCACAAGAGACCCAGTACTTC.

This chain connects TRBV6-1 to TRBJ2-7; D is undetermined. Germline CDR1 MNHNS, CDR2 SASEGT. The CDR3 loop spans 11 amino acids. Trimming pared 0 bases from V and 6 bases from J, leaving 3 bases between. For the CDR3, the DNA is TGTGCCAGCAGTGAAGCCCGCGAGCAGTACTTC. This codes for CASSEAREQYF.

This clone turned up a few times. The genes are TRBV5-1 and TRBJ1-1; D is undetermined. CDR3 length: 13 residues. V gave up 5 bases and J gave up 4 bases, with 12 bases separating them. Germline CDR1 is SGHRS and CDR2 is YFSETQ. The CDR3 loop reads CASSPTEATEAFF. The CDR3 DNA is TGCGCCAGCAGTCCAACAGAGGCCACTGAAGCTTTCTTT.

V usage is TRBV4-1 and J usage is TRBJ2-7; 8 positions match TRBD1. Germline assignment: CDR1 MGHRA and CDR2 YSYEKL. This CDR3 has 16 residues. With 0 bases clipped from V and 6 bases from J, the junction kept 10 bases outside the gene matches. The CDR3 sequence: CASSQERGDRGAEQYF. Here the CDR3 DNA reads TGCGCCAGCAGCCAAGAAAGGGGAGACAGGGGAGCCGAGCAGTACTTC.

The chain uses TRBV11-2 and TRBJ2-3; maybe TRBD2 (6 bases). Germline V gene sequence: CDR1 SGHAT, CDR2 FQNNGV. Trimming took 4 bases from V and 7 from J, leaving 15 bases between them. The CDR3 is 14 amino acids. Here the CDR3 DNA reads TGTGCCAGCAGCTCGAACGGAGGGCGCAATACGCAGTATTTT. It encodes CASSSNGGRNTQYF. Based on the CDR3 plus reference TRBV11-2 and TRBJ2-3, the full variable domain is EAGVAQSPRYKIIEKRQSVAFWCNPISGHATLYWYQQILGQGPKLLIQFQNNGVVDDSQLPKDRFSAERLKGVDSTLKIQPAKLEDSAVYLCASSSNGGRNTQYFGPGTRLTVL.

The V gene is TRBV29-1, the J gene TRBJ2-3; 7 bases are shared with TRBD1. The CDR3 sequence is 15 residues long. J was trimmed by 1 base and V by 5 bases; bases with no gene match: 9. CDR1 and CDR2 from the germline V gene are SQVTM and ANQGSEA. CDR3 DNA: TGCAGCGTTCTCCCGGCCACAGGGGGCACAGATACGCAGTATTTT. Translation gives CSVLPATGGTDTQYF.

This clone was picked up a small number of times. The identical CDR3 is also encoded by other nucleotide sequences in the sample. The chain employs TRBV27 and TRBJ1-2; 7 bases fit TRBD1. V lost 6 bases and J lost 4; bases outside the gene matches: 2. The germline CDR1 and CDR2 sequences are MNHEY and SMNVEV (reference sequence). The CDR3 is made up of 12 amino acids. The CDR3 sequence is CASRGQSYGYTF. CDR3 coding DNA: TGTGCCAGCAGGGGACAGAGCTATGGCTACACCTTC.

V and J are TRBV9 and TRBJ2-7; either TRBD1 or TRBD2 may fit D (7 bases each). The CDR3 extends over 14 amino acids. The germline CDR1 and CDR2 sequences are SGDLS and YYNGEE. V was shortened by 3 bases and J by 6 bases, with 16 bases between the two germline ends. As DNA, the CDR3 is TGTGCCAGCAGCGATCCCAGGGGGGGCCTCGAGCAGTACTTC. It specifies CASSDPRGGLEQYF.

The V gene is TRBV28, the J gene TRBJ2-2, with 11 bases fitting TRBD2. Germline V gene data show CDR1 as MDHEN and CDR2 as SYDVKM. With V trimmed by 4 bases and J by 1 base, 5 bases remained unmatched. The CDR3 contains 17 residues. Here the CDR3 DNA reads TGTGCCAGCAGTTACCGGACTAGCGGGCTGAACACCGGGGAGCTGTTTTTT. Amino acid sequence: CASSYRTSGLNTGELFF.

The V and J genes are TRBV30 and TRBJ2-5, with D unclear. V gave up 4 bases and J gave up 3 bases, with 9 bases separating them. The germline gives CDR1 GTSNPN, CDR2 SVGIG (reference sequence). This CDR3 is built from 12 residues. CDR3 region: CAWNSIEETQYF. CDR3 DNA sequence: TGTGCCTGGAATAGTATCGAAGAGACCCAGTACTTC. The whole variable domain, remainder taken from reference TRBV30 and TRBJ2-5, is SQTIHQWPATLVQPVGSPLSLECTVEGTSNPNLYWYRQAAGRGLQLLFYSVGIGQISSEVPQNLSASRPQDRQFILSSKKLLLSDSGFYLCAWNSIEETQYFGPGTRLLVL.

This clone was detected only a few times. The chain has TRBV2 and TRBJ2-5; no clear D. Germline V gene data show CDR1 as SNHLY and CDR2 as FYNNEI. With 4 bases removed from V and 6 bases from J, the gap between germline ends came to 12 bases. This CDR3 is built from 13 residues. The CDR3 region is CASSVPPSKTQYF. CDR3 nucleotide sequence: TGTGCCAGCAGTGTGCCCCCTTCGAAGACCCAGTACTTC. The full variable domain, rest sourced from reference TRBV2 and TRBJ2-5, is EPEVTQTPSHQVTQMGQEVILRCVPISNHLYFYWYRQILGQKVEFLVSFYNNEISEKSEIFDDQFSVERPDGSNFTLKIRSTKLEDSAMYFCASSVPPSKTQYFGPGTRLLVL.